The sequence of this T cell receptor beta chain was determined in a study of blood T cell repertoires in COVID-19. Across the whole study: Samples representing acute and convalescent COVID-19 were sourced from the United States, Italy and Spain. PBMCs, B-cell-depleted T cells, or T cells were the source of the cDNA or gDNA that made up the material.

Per the original methods: Estimates of nucleated cell counts were drawn from the amplification of reference gene primers. Clones were read by immunoSEQ multiplex PCR, and TCRdb kept only the in-frame ones, dropping some. V and J calls and clone size are copied from that table; D and trimming were computed from the DNA. The sample lists 200,000 to 300,000 clones, around 86% occurring once. This CDR3 has 16 amino acids. Looked up from germline, CDR1 is SNHLY and CDR2 is FYNNEI. V shed 6 bases and J 4 bases; nucleotides not matched to a gene: 7. This TCR was sampled from a man aged 35 to 55 who had recovered from COVID-19. Sequencing was done on a sample of peripheral blood. This sequence joins TRBV2 and TRBJ2-6, with 9 positions matching TRBD1. DNA for the CDR3: TGTGCCAGCAGGAGGGACAGGGATGGCGGGGCCAACGTCCTGACTTTC. It translates to CASRRDRDGGANVLTF.